Reported below is one TCR beta chain. The sample belongs to a study of T cells in Graves' hyperthyroidism and ophthalmopathy. RNA transcripts provided the source from which TCR beta CDR3 regions were amplified. The primer set for the first-round RT-PCR of the TCR CDR3 was HTBI. TCRdb analysed the multiplex PCR reads with MiXCR anew, one entry per CDR3 protein. Counted here are around 500,000 distinct CDR3 sequences, approximately 22% occurring once; the ten biggest clones make up about half. Sample: blood. The TCR originated in a woman in her 70s with Graves' ophthalmopathy.

The chain's CDR3 is CASSPPGGSGANVLTF. CDR3 coding DNA: TGTGCCAGCTCACCACCTGGGGGCTCTGGGGCCAACGTCCTGACTTTC. The chain combines TRBV18 with TRBJ2-6, with D perhaps assigned TRBD1 or TRBD2 (5 bases each). Germline V gives CDR1 KGHSH, CDR2 LQKENI. V lost 0 bases to trimming and J lost 0 bases, with 6 bases between them. This CDR3 is 16 amino acids long.